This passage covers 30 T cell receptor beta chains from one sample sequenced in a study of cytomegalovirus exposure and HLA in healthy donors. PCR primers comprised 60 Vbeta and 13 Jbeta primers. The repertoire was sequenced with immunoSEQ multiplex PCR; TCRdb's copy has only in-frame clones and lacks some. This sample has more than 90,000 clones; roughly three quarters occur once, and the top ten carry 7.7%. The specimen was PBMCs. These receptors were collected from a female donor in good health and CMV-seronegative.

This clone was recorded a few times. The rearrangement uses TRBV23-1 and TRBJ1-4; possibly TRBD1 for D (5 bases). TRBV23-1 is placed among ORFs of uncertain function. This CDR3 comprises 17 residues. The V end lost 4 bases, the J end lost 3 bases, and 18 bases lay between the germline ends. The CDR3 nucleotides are TGCGCCAGCAGTCCCGGGACTTCCGGAAGGGCTAATGAAAAACTGTTTTTT. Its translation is CASSPGTSGRANEKLFF.

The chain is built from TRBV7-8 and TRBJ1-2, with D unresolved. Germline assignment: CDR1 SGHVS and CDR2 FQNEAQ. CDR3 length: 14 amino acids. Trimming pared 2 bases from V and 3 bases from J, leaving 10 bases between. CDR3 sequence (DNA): TGTGCCAGCAGCTTATGGGTGGGCGACTATGGCTACACCTTC. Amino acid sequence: CASSLWVGDYGYTF. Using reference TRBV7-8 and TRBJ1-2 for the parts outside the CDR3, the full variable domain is GAGVSQSPRYKVAKRGQDVALRCDPISGHVSLFWYQQALGQGPEFLTYFQNEAQLDKSGLPSDRFFAERPEGSVSTLKIQRTQQEDSAVYLCASSLWVGDYGYTFGSGTRLTVV.

DNA for the CDR3: TGTGCCAGTAGTATACCTAGACAGAGGATCAATAGCAATCAGCCCCAGCATTTT. Translated: CASSIPRQRINSNQPQHF. V gene TRBV19 combines with J gene TRBJ1-5; possibly TRBD1 for D (5 bases). Trimming pared 2 bases from V and 0 bases from J, leaving 17 bases between. CDR1 is LNHDA and CDR2 is SQIVND in the germline V gene (reference sequence). The CDR3 covers 18 residues.

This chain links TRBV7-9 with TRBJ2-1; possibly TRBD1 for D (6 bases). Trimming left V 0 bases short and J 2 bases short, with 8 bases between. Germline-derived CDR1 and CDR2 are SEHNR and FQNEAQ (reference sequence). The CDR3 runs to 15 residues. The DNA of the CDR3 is TGTGCCAGCAGCTTAGCGGACAGCCCCTACAATGAGCAGTTCTTC. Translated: CASSLADSPYNEQFF.

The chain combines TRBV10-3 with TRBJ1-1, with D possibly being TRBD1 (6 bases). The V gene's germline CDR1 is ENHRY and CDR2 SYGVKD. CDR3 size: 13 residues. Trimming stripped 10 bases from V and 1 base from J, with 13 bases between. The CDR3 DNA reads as TGTGCCAGCCGCCTGACAGGGAACACTGAAGCTTTCTTT. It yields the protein CASRLTGNTEAFF.

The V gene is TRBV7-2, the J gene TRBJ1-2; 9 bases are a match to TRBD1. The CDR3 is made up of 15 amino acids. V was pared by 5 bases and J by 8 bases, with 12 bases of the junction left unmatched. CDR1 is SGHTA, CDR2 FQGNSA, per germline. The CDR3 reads CASSPRTGEFWGYTF. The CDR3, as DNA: TGTGCCAGCAGCCCGCGGACAGGGGAGTTTTGGGGCTACACCTTC.

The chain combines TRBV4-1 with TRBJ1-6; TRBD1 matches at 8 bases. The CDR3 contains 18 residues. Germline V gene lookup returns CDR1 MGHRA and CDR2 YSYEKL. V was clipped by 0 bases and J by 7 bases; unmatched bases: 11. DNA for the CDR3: TGCGCCAGCAGCCAAGACCCAATGCAGGGGGCGATGAATTCACCCCTCCACTTT. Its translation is CASSQDPMQGAMNSPLHF.

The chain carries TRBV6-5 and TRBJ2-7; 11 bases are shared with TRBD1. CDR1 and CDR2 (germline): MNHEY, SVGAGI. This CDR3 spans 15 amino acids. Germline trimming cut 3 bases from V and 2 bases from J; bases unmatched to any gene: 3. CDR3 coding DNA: TGTGCCAGCAGTTATTGGACAGGGGGCACCTACGAGCAGTACTTC. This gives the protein CASSYWTGGTYEQYF.

This CDR3 is CASSPVKRENTGELFF. CDR3 coding DNA: TGTGCCAGCTCACCAGTTAAGCGGGAGAACACCGGGGAGCTGTTTTTT. The chain joins TRBV18 to TRBJ2-2; TRBD2 aligns across 7 bases. This CDR3 comprises 16 residues. Trimming took 2 bases from V and 1 from J; bases not matched to a gene: 4. CDR1 KGHSH and CDR2 LQKENI come from the germline V gene.

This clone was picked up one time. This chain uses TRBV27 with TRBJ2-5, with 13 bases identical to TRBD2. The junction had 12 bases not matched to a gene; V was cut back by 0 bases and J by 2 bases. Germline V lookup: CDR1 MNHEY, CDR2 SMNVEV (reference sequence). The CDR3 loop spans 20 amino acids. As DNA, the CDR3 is TGTGCCAGCAGTTTATCCGGCGTTCGGACTAGCGGGGGCCCACAAGAGACCCAGTACTTC. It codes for CASSLSGVRTSGGPQETQYF.

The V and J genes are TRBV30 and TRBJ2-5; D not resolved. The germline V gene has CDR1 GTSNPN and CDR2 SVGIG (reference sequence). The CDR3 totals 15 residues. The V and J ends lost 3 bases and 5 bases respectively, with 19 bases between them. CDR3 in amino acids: CAWRPSNHPGETQYF. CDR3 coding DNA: TGTGCCTGGAGGCCATCAAACCACCCAGGCGAGACCCAGTACTTC. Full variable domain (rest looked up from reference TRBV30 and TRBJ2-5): SQTIHQWPATLVQPVGSPLSLECTVEGTSNPNLYWYRQAAGRGLQLLFYSVGIGQISSEVPQNLSASRPQDRQFILSSKKLLLSDSGFYLCAWRPSNHPGETQYFGPGTRLLVL.

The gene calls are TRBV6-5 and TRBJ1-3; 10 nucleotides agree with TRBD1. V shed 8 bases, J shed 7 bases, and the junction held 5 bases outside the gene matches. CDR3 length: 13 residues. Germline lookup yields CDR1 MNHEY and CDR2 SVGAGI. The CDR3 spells CASRDRGGNTIYF. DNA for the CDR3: TGTGCCAGCCGGGACAGGGGAGGCAACACCATATATTTT.

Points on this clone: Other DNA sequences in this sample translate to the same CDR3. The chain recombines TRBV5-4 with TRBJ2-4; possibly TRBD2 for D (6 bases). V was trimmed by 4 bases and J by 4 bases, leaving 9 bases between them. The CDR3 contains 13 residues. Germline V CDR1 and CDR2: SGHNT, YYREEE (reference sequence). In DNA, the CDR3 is TGTGCCAGCAGCCCTAGCGATAAAAACATTCAGTACTTC. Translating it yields CASSPSDKNIQYF.

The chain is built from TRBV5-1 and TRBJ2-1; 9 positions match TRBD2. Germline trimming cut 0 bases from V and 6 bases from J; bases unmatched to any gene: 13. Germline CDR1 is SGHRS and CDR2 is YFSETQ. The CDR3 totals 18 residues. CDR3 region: CASSLGGRAGGPFNEQFF. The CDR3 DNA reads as TGCGCCAGCAGCTTGGGAGGACGGGCGGGAGGGCCCTTCAATGAGCAGTTCTTC.

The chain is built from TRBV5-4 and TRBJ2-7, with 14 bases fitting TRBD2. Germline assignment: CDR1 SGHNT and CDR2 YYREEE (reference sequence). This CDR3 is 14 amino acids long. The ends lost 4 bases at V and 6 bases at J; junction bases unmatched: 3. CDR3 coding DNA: TGTGCCAGCAGCCTTGGACTAGCGGGAGGCGAGCAGTACTTC. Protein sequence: CASSLGLAGGEQYF.

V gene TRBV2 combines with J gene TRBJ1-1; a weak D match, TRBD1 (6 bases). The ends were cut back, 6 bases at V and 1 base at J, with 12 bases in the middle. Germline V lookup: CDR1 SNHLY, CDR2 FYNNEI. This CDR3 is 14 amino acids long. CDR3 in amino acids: CASRKRTENTEAFF. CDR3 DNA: TGTGCCAGCAGGAAGCGGACAGAGAACACTGAAGCTTTCTTT. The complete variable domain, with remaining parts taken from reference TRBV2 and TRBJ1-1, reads EPEVTQTPSHQVTQMGQEVILRCVPISNHLYFYWYRQILGQKVEFLVSFYNNEISEKSEIFDDQFSVERPDGSNFTLKIRSTKLEDSAMYFCASRKRTENTEAFFGQGTRLTVV.

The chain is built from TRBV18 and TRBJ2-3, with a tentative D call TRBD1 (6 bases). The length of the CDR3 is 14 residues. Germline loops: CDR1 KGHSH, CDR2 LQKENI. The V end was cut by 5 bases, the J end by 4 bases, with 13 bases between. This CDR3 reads CASSTSRGSDTQYF. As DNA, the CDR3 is TGTGCCAGCTCAACGTCCAGGGGTTCAGATACGCAGTATTTT.

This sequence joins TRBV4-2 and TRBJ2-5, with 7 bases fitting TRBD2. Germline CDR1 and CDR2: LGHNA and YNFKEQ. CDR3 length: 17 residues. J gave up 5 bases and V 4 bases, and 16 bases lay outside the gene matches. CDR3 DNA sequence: TGTGCCAGCAGCCCTTGGGTGAAGCGGGGATTTTCCGAGACCCAGTACTTC. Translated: CASSPWVKRGFSETQYF.

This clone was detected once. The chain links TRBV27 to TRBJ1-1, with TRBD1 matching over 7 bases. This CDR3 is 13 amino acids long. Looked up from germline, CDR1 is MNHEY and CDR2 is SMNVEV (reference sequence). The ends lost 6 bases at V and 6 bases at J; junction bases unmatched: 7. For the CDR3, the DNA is TGTGCCAGCAGCCCAGAGGGGGCGGCTGAAGCTTTCTTT. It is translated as CASSPEGAAEAFF.

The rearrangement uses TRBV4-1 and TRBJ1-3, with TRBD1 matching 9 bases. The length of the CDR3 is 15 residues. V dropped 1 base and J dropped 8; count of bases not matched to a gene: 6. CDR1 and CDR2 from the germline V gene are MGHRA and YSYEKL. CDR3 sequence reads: CASSQVGTGLDTIYF. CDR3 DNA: TGCGCCAGCAGCCAAGTGGGGACAGGGTTGGACACCATATATTTT.

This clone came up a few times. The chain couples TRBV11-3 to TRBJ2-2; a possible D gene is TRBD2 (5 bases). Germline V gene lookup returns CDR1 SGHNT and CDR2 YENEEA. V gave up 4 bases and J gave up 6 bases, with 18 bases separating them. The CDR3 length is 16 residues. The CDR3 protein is CASSSLDYYGAGELFF. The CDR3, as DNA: TGTGCCAGCAGCTCCCTCGACTATTACGGGGCCGGGGAGCTGTTTTTT.

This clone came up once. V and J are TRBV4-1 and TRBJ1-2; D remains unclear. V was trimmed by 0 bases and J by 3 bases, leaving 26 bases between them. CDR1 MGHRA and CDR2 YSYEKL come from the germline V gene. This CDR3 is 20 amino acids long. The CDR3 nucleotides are TGCGCCAGCAGCCAAGACGCAACACGAAAAGTAACGGGGTTTTACTATGGCTACACCTTC. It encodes CASSQDATRKVTGFYYGYTF.

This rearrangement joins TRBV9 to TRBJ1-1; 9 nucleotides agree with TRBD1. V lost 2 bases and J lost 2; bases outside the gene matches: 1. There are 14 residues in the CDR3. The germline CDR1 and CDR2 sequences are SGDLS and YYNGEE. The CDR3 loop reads CASSVTGGNTEAFF. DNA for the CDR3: TGTGCCAGCAGCGTGACAGGGGGTAACACTGAAGCTTTCTTT.

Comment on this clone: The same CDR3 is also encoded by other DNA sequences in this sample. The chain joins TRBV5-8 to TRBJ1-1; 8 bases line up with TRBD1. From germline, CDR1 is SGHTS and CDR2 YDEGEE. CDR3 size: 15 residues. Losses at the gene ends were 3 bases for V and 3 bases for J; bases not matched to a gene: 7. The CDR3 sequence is CASSSGTGRYTEAFF. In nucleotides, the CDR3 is TGTGCCAGCAGCTCGGGGACAGGAAGATACACTGAAGCTTTCTTT.

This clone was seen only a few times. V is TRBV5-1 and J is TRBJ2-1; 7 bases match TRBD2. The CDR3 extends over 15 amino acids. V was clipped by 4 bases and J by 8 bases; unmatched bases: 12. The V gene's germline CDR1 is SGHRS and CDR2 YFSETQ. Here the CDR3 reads CASSGPGLPLHEQFF. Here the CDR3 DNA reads TGCGCCAGCAGCGGACCGGGACTACCTCTTCATGAGCAGTTCTTC.

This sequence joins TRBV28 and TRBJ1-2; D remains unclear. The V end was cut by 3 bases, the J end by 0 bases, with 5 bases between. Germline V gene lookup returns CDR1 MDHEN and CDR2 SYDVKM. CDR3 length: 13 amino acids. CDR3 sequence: CASSLRTNYGYTF. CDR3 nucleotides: TGTGCCAGCAGTTTGCGTACTAACTATGGCTACACCTTC.

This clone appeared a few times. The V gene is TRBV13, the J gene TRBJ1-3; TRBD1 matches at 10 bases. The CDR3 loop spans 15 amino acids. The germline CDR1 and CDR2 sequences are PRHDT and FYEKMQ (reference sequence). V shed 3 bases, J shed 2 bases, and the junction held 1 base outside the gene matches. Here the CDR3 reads CASSFDRGPGNTIYF. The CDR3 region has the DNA TGTGCCAGCAGCTTTGACAGGGGGCCTGGAAACACCATATATTTT.

CDR3 sequence reads: CATARDQPQHF. CDR3 in DNA: TGTGCCACCGCGAGAGATCAGCCCCAGCATTTT. The chain recombines TRBV6-1 with TRBJ1-5; no reliable D call. CDR1 MNHNS and CDR2 SASEGT come from the germline V gene. The germline V and J ends were trimmed by 10 bases and 5 bases, with 9 bases remaining between them. The CDR3 extends over 11 amino acids.

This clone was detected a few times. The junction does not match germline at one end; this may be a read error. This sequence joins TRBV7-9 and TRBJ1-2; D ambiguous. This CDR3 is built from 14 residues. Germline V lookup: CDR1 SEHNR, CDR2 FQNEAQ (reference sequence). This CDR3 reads CSSSPSGKNYGYTF. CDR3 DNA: TGTTCCAGCAGCCCCTCGGGGAAAAACTATGGCTACACCTTC.

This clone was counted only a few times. The CDR3 spells CASSLDGTRRETQYF. The CDR3 coding sequence is TGTGCCAGCAGCTTAGATGGCACTAGGAGAGAGACCCAGTACTTC. The chain employs TRBV11-3 and TRBJ2-5, with a tentative D call TRBD2 (5 bases). The germline V gene has CDR1 SGHNT and CDR2 YENEEA. Between the trimmed V and J ends, which lost 0 bases and 4 bases, there was a span of 12 bases. This CDR3 has 15 amino acids.